A single sample is the source of the 29 T cell receptor beta chains below, sequenced in a study of OX40 agonist ivuxolimab in advanced cancers. Using immunoSEQ multiplex PCR, the repertoire was profiled, and TCRdb retains in-frame clones only, with some absent. The data contain about 77,000 clones, 85% of them singletons. The sequenced sample was CD4+ or CD8+ T cells sorted from blood, obtained in a trial of the OX40 agonist ivuxolimab. These receptors originate from an adult with an advanced solid tumor such as melanoma, head and neck, liver or kidney cancer.

For the CDR3, the DNA is TGTGCCAGCAGCCAGACAGGAGCTTCGGGTCAGCCCCAGCATTTT. The encoded protein is CASSQTGASGQPQHF. The rearrangement joins TRBV7-9 to TRBJ1-5, with D possibly being TRBD1 (6 bases). Trimming removed 5 bases at V and 6 bases at J, with 17 bases between. Germline CDR1 and CDR2: SEHNR and FQNEAQ (reference sequence). This CDR3 has 15 residues.

This sequence joins TRBV19 and TRBJ2-1; D remains ambiguous. Germline-derived CDR1 and CDR2 are LNHDA and SQIVND (reference sequence). This CDR3 has 13 residues. V gave up 0 bases and J gave up 5 bases, with 5 bases separating them. The CDR3 sequence: CASSIDRNNEQFF. CDR3 nucleotide sequence: TGTGCCAGTAGTATAGATCGGAACAATGAGCAGTTCTTC. Full variable domain (remainder filled in from reference TRBV19 and TRBJ2-1): DGGITQSPKYLFRKEGQNVTLSCEQNLNHDAMYWYRQDPGQGLRLIYYSQIVNDFQKGDIAEGYSVSREKKESFPLTVTSAQKNPTAFYLCASSIDRNNEQFFGPGTRLTVL.

This clone has a handful of counts. The rearrangement links TRBV19 to TRBJ2-3, with D possibly called TRBD1 or TRBD2 (5 bases each). This CDR3 has 13 residues. Trimming cost V 5 bases and J 6 bases, with 12 bases left between them. From germline, CDR1 is LNHDA and CDR2 SQIVND (reference sequence). Written as DNA, the CDR3 is TGTGCCAGTAGTCGGGACGGGCGGGATACGCAGTATTTT. Its translation is CASSRDGRDTQYF. The whole variable domain, filled in from reference TRBV19 and TRBJ2-3, reads DGGITQSPKYLFRKEGQNVTLSCEQNLNHDAMYWYRQDPGQGLRLIYYSQIVNDFQKGDIAEGYSVSREKKESFPLTVTSAQKNPTAFYLCASSRDGRDTQYFGPGTRLTVL.

The chain joins TRBV19 to TRBJ1-5; D is unclear. Between the trimmed V and J ends, which lost 9 bases and 3 bases, there was a span of 18 bases. Germline CDR1 is LNHDA and CDR2 is SQIVND (reference sequence). The CDR3 has 15 residues. Here the CDR3 reads CASKREVGNNQPQHF. CDR3 bases: TGTGCCAGCAAAAGGGAGGTTGGGAACAATCAGCCCCAGCATTTT.

The gene calls are TRBV6-6 and TRBJ2-7; maybe TRBD1 (7 bases). Trimming stripped 6 bases from V and 3 bases from J, with 15 bases between. The germline V gene encodes CDR1 MNHNY and CDR2 SVGAGI (reference sequence). CDR3 length equals 14 residues. CDR3 nucleotide sequence: TGTGCCAGCAGACGGGGGCAGGGGGGCTACGAGCAGTACTTC. It codes for CASRRGQGGYEQYF.

This rearrangement joins TRBV18 to TRBJ1-5; a weak D match, TRBD1 (5 bases). The V gene's germline CDR1 is KGHSH and CDR2 LQKENI. The CDR3 has 15 residues. V lost 3 bases, J lost 1 base, and 10 bases lay in between. CDR3 loop: CASSPTGLSNQPQHF. Here the CDR3 DNA reads TGTGCCAGCTCACCCACAGGATTGAGCAATCAGCCCCAGCATTTT.

The rearrangement joins TRBV4-3 to TRBJ2-1; the D is unclear. The V gene's germline CDR1 is LGHNA and CDR2 YSLEER. The CDR3 contains 15 residues. Deletions cut 4 bases from V and 6 bases from J, with 16 bases between. The CDR3 coding sequence is TGCGCCAGCAGCCGGTCTTTAGCCACCATCAATGAGCAGTTCTTC. Encoded protein: CASSRSLATINEQFF.

The rearrangement joins TRBV9 to TRBJ1-5, with D perhaps TRBD1 (5 bases). The V gene's germline CDR1 is SGDLS and CDR2 YYNGEE. This CDR3 spans 13 amino acids. V was cut by 0 bases and J by 6 bases, with 7 bases left in between. CDR3 bases: TGTGCCAGCAGCGTAGGGACAAGTCAGCCCCAGCATTTT. This translates into CASSVGTSQPQHF.

The rearrangement uses TRBV9 and TRBJ1-2, with 8 bases matching TRBD1. In germline, CDR1 is SGDLS, CDR2 YYNGEE. V was clipped by 3 bases and J by 10 bases; unmatched bases: 8. The CDR3 is made up of 13 amino acids. The CDR3 sequence: CASSAGTGDVYTF. In DNA, the CDR3 is TGTGCCAGCAGCGCAGGGACAGGTGATGTCTACACCTTC. Full variable domain (outside the CDR3, taken from reference TRBV9 and TRBJ1-2): DSGVTQTPKHLITATGQRVTLRCSPRSGDLSVYWYQQSLDQGLQFLIQYYNGEERAKGNILERFSAQQFPDLHSELNLSSLELGDSALYFCASSAGTGDVYTFGSGTRLTVV.

This clone appeared once. The chain couples TRBV14 to TRBJ2-1, with 15 bases identical to TRBD2. Germline V gene lookup returns CDR1 SGHDN and CDR2 FVKESK. Germline trimming cut 3 bases from V and 9 bases from J; bases unmatched to any gene: 6. The CDR3 loop spans 16 amino acids. CDR3 residues: CASSHPGLAGGIEQFF. The DNA for the CDR3 is TGTGCCAGCAGCCACCCAGGACTAGCGGGGGGGATTGAGCAGTTCTTC.

The rearrangement joins TRBV7-9 to TRBJ1-1, with D uncertain. Per germline, CDR1 SEHNR and CDR2 FQNEAQ (reference sequence). This CDR3 has 13 amino acids. With 8 bases removed from V and 0 bases from J, the gap between germline ends came to 10 bases. The CDR3 loop is CASCRSMNTEAFF. CDR3 in DNA: TGTGCCAGCTGCCGGAGCATGAACACTGAAGCTTTCTTT. Based on the CDR3 plus reference TRBV7-9 and TRBJ1-1, the full variable domain is DTGVSQNPRHKITKRGQNVTFRCDPISEHNRLYWYRQTLGQGPEFLTYFQNEAQLEKSRLLSDRFSAERPKGSFSTLEIQRTEQGDSAMYLCASCRSMNTEAFFGQGTRLTVV.

This CDR3 reads CASSLETPGTQYF. CDR3 DNA sequence: TGCGCCAGCAGCTTGGAGACACCAGGGACCCAGTACTTC. The chain has TRBV5-1 and TRBJ2-5, with D uncertain. Looked up from germline, CDR1 is SGHRS and CDR2 is YFSETQ. The CDR3 runs to 13 residues. Trimming took off 0 bases at V and 7 bases at J, with 10 bases between the two ends. The variable domain in full, completed from reference TRBV5-1 and TRBJ2-5, reads KAGVTQTPRYLIKTRGQQVTLSCSPISGHRSVSWYQQTPGQGLQFLFEYFSETQRNKGNFPGRFSGRQFSNSRSEMNVSTLELGDSALYLCASSLETPGTQYFGPGTRLLVL.

This rearrangement joins TRBV6-1 to TRBJ2-7; D is possibly TRBD1 (6 bases). Germline V gene data show CDR1 as MNHNS and CDR2 as SASEGT. V lost 7 bases, J lost 5 bases, and 21 bases lay in between. This CDR3 region has 15 residues. The CDR3 region is CASITDRTLWDEQYF. The DNA for the CDR3 is TGTGCCAGCATCACCGACAGGACCCTCTGGGACGAGCAGTACTTC.

This clone has more than one count but fewer than ten. This chain connects TRBV7-9 to TRBJ2-3; the D is unclear. The CDR3 consists of 14 residues. Germline values: CDR1 SEHNR, CDR2 FQNEAQ (reference sequence). Trimming removed 2 bases at V and 1 base at J, with 7 bases between. CDR3 nucleotide sequence: TGTGCCAGCAGCTTAAGCGATCGCACAGATACGCAGTATTTT. As protein: CASSLSDRTDTQYF.

J is TRBJ2-2 and V is TRBV23-1; D might be TRBD1 (6 bases). TRBV23-1 is an open reading frame, and its role is uncertain. Trimming took 0 bases from V and 4 from J, leaving 6 bases between them. The CDR3 covers 14 residues. Written as DNA, the CDR3 is TGCGCCAGCAGTCAATCACAGGGCACCGGGGAGCTGTTTTTT. This gives the protein CASSQSQGTGELFF.

The chain combines TRBV7-9 with TRBJ2-5; 8 bases fit TRBD2. V lost 5 bases, J lost 5 bases, and 7 bases stayed unmatched. The CDR3 covers 14 residues. CDR1 SEHNR and CDR2 FQNEAQ come from the germline V gene (reference sequence). CDR3 protein: CASSGSGGAETQYF. The CDR3 DNA sequence: TGTGCCAGCAGCGGGAGCGGGGGAGCTGAGACCCAGTACTTC.

V gene TRBV7-2 combines with J gene TRBJ1-1, with D tentatively TRBD1 (5 bases). Germline V gives CDR1 SGHTA, CDR2 FQGNSA. Trimming took 1 base from V and 6 from J, leaving 9 bases between them. The CDR3 is made up of 13 amino acids. The CDR3 loop is CASSLGQYPEAFF. CDR3 DNA sequence: TGTGCCAGCAGCTTAGGACAGTACCCTGAAGCTTTCTTT.

The chain employs TRBV5-8 and TRBJ2-7; D is tentatively TRBD1 or TRBD2 (5 bases each). Germline CDR1 reads SGHTS; CDR2 reads YDEGEE. Between the trimmed V and J ends, which lost 4 bases and 2 bases, there was a span of 19 bases. The CDR3 spans 16 residues. CDR3 region: CASSQYSGTSAYEQYF. The CDR3 region has the DNA TGTGCCAGCAGCCAGTATTCCGGGACCTCCGCCTACGAGCAGTACTTC.

The rearrangement uses TRBV6-5 and TRBJ1-6; a weak D match, TRBD1 (5 bases). The CDR3 runs 15 residues. CDR1 is MNHEY and CDR2 is SVGAGI in the germline V gene. The ends were cut back, 8 bases at V and 11 bases at J, with 22 bases in the middle. The CDR3 region is CASAINPSGRAPLHF. CDR3 sequence (DNA): TGTGCCAGCGCAATTAACCCCTCAGGGAGGGCACCCCTCCACTTT.

This chain connects TRBV2 to TRBJ2-5; D may be TRBD1 (7 bases). V lost 8 bases to trimming and J lost 5 bases, with 12 bases between them. CDR1 is SNHLY, CDR2 FYNNEI, per germline. CDR3 length: 12 amino acids. CDR3 bases: TGTGCCAGCCTACAGGGGAGGGAGACCCAGTACTTC. Protein product: CASLQGRETQYF.

The CDR3: CASSRDKIYEQYF. The CDR3 region has the DNA TGTGCCAGCAGCCGGGACAAGATATACGAGCAGTACTTC. This chain joins TRBV5-4 and TRBJ2-7, with D possibly being TRBD1 (6 bases). V was shortened by 4 bases and J by 4 bases, with 12 bases between the two germline ends. This CDR3 comprises 13 residues. The germline CDR1 and CDR2 sequences are SGHNT and YYREEE (reference sequence).

The genes are TRBV30 and TRBJ1-3; no firm D call. With 0 bases removed from V and 0 bases from J, the gap between germline ends came to 12 bases. Germline V lookup: CDR1 GTSNPN, CDR2 SVGIG (reference sequence). CDR3 length: 16 amino acids. The chain's CDR3 is CAWSVEGFYSGNTIYF. In nucleotides, the CDR3 is TGTGCCTGGAGTGTAGAGGGTTTCTACTCTGGAAACACCATATATTTT. Variable domain in full (rest from reference TRBV30 and TRBJ1-3): SQTIHQWPATLVQPVGSPLSLECTVEGTSNPNLYWYRQAAGRGLQLLFYSVGIGQISSEVPQNLSASRPQDRQFILSSKKLLLSDSGFYLCAWSVEGFYSGNTIYFGEGSWLTVV.

V usage is TRBV30 and J usage is TRBJ1-6, with D hard to call. From germline, CDR1 is GTSNPN and CDR2 SVGIG (reference sequence). This CDR3 has 18 residues. V was pared by 7 bases and J by 1 base, with 23 bases between. CDR3 nucleotide sequence: TGTGCCTACCTCCGGGCCCCCGGCCTGAGATCCTATAATTCACCCCTCCACTTT. Protein product: CAYLRAPGLRSYNSPLHF.

The chain is built from TRBV7-9 and TRBJ2-5; D remains ambiguous. The germline V and J ends were trimmed by 0 bases and 2 bases, with 10 bases remaining between them. Germline V gene sequence: CDR1 SEHNR, CDR2 FQNEAQ (reference sequence). CDR3 length equals 15 residues. The CDR3 DNA sequence: TGTGCCAGCAGCTTAGCTGGCCTGAGGCAAGAGACCCAGTACTTC. It encodes CASSLAGLRQETQYF. The full variable domain, with the rest looked up from reference TRBV7-9 and TRBJ2-5, is DTGVSQNPRHKITKRGQNVTFRCDPISEHNRLYWYRQTLGQGPEFLTYFQNEAQLEKSRLLSDRFSAERPKGSFSTLEIQRTEQGDSAMYLCASSLAGLRQETQYFGPGTRLLVL.

The chain has TRBV21-1 and TRBJ2-7; no DNA check was done on the table's D call, TRBD1. TRBV21-1 represents a pseudogene. The CDR3 runs 14 residues. The chain's CDR3 is CASSTGQGFCEQYF. The CDR3 DNA follows: TGTGCCAGCAGCACGGGACAGGGCTTTTGCGAGCAGTACTTC.

V and J are TRBV5-6 and TRBJ1-2; no definite D call. The length of the CDR3 is 12 residues. Germline V gene lookup returns CDR1 SGHDT and CDR2 YYEEEE. Deletions cut 4 bases from V and 4 bases from J, with 8 bases between. CDR3 sequence (DNA): TGTGCCAGCAGCCGGACCGGCTATGGCTACACCTTC. As protein: CASSRTGYGYTF.

This chain links TRBV5-1 with TRBJ2-1, with 8 bases lining up with TRBD1. Germline V gene data show CDR1 as SGHRS and CDR2 as YFSETQ. The junction had 6 bases not matched to a gene; V was cut back by 4 bases and J by 0 bases. The CDR3 has 16 residues. The CDR3 loop is CASSPTGVASYNEQFF. CDR3 nucleotide sequence: TGCGCCAGCAGCCCGACAGGGGTCGCCTCCTACAATGAGCAGTTCTTC.

This chain uses TRBV5-1 with TRBJ1-3, with D tentatively TRBD1 (5 bases). This CDR3 is 14 amino acids long. Trimming took off 4 bases at V and 2 bases at J, with 10 bases between the two ends. The germline gives CDR1 SGHRS, CDR2 YFSETQ. For the CDR3, the DNA is TGCGCCAGCAGCGCTCCGGGGGCTGGAAACACCATATATTTT. Protein product: CASSAPGAGNTIYF.

The chain is built from TRBV19 and TRBJ1-5; tentative D call: TRBD1 (5 bases). V was cut by 5 bases and J by 4 bases, with 12 bases left in between. This CDR3 spans 14 amino acids. Germline values: CDR1 LNHDA, CDR2 SQIVND (reference sequence). CDR3 region: CASSPGGANQPQHF. CDR3 DNA: TGTGCCAGTAGTCCGGGAGGGGCTAATCAGCCCCAGCATTTT.